This TCR beta chain was documented in a study of identifying expanded T cells in peripheral blood. Whole-study results and caveats: Clone count variance between roughly 2-week samples rose with total template count. Technical replicates showed roughly 1.2 changed clones; around 2 weeks about 16; four weeks 19.

Germline V CDR1 and CDR2: MNHEY, SMNVEV (reference sequence). V shed 5 bases and J shed 0 bases, with 12 bases lying between them. The CDR3 extends over 15 amino acids. As to this clone: Its antigen is undetermined.

During the collection period, no donor immune events like infections were recorded. Clones were read by immunoSEQ multiplex PCR, and TCRdb kept only the in-frame ones, dropping some. The data show tens of thousands of clones, 65% to 85% seen once. What was sequenced was blood. The source of this sequence is a person aged 18 to 75 in good health. The rearrangement uses TRBV27 and TRBJ2-3; D call uncertain. The DNA of the CDR3 is TGTGCCAGCAGTCTCCTCGGACGGAGCACAGATACGCAGTATTTT. Its translation: CASSLLGRSTDTQYF.